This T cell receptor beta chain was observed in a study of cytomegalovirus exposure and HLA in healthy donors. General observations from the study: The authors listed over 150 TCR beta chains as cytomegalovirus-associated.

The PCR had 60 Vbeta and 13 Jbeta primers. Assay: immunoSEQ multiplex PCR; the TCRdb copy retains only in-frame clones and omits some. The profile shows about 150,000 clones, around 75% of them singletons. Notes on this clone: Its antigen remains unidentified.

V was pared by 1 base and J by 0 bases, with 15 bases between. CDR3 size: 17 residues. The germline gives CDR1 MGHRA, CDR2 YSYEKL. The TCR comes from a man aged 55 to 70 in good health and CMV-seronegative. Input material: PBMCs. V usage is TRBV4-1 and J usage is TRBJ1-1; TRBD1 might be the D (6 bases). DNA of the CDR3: TGCGCCAGCAGCCAAGCGTCGGCAGGGGACATGAACACTGAAGCTTTCTTT. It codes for CASSQASAGDMNTEAFF.